This TCR beta chain is drawn from a study of control samples from healthy donors and cancer patients. This CDR3 is built from 15 residues. Looked up from germline, CDR1 is MNHEY and CDR2 is SMNVEV (reference sequence). Trimming removed 0 bases at V and 4 bases at J, with 12 bases between. Sequenced by immunoSEQ multiplex PCR; TCRdb stores in-frame clones only, minus some. Of about 150,000 clones in the sample, roughly 93% were seen once. The sample taken for sequencing was blood. V usage is TRBV27 and J usage is TRBJ1-1, with D maybe TRBD1 (5 bases). The receptor's source is a man aged 18 to 35 in good health. The CDR3 loop is CASSLSRGAGTEAFF. CDR3 DNA sequence: TGTGCCAGCAGTTTATCTCGGGGCGCGGGCACTGAAGCTTTCTTT.